One sample yielded the 25 T cell receptor beta chains listed below, sequenced in a study of T cells in Graves' hyperthyroidism and ophthalmopathy. Amplification of TCR beta CDR3 regions used RNA as the template. Using the HTBI primer set, a first-round RT-PCR was run on the TCR CDR3. TCRdb re-called the multiplex PCR reads through MiXCR, storing one row per CDR3 protein. The sample yields approximately 320,000 distinct CDR3 sequences, approximately 17% seen once. The sequenced material came from blood. These TCRs come from a man aged 30-40 years with Graves' hyperthyroidism.

This sequence joins TRBV7-3 and TRBJ1-4; D not certain. V lost 0 bases and J 7 bases, leaving 6 bases between the germline ends. The CDR3 contains 13 residues. Per the germline V gene, CDR1 is SGHTA and CDR2 is FQGTGA. The CDR3 spells CASSLTAGEKLFF. DNA of the CDR3: TGTGCCAGCAGCTTAACGGCCGGTGAAAAACTGTTTTTT.

Details on this clonotype: One junction end does not reproduce the germline sequence, and a read error may be involved. The genes are TRBV28 and TRBJ2-5, with a tentative D call TRBD2 (5 bases). Germline CDR1 reads MDHEN; CDR2 reads SYDVKM. CDR3 length: 12 residues. The CDR3 region is CAGSSSSETQYF. In DNA, the CDR3 is TGTGCCGGCAGTTCTAGCTCAGAGACCCAGTACTTC.

The rearrangement links TRBV7-8 to TRBJ2-7; D is unresolved. V gave up 6 bases and J gave up 3 bases, with 12 bases separating them. Germline CDR1 and CDR2: SGHVS and FQNEAQ. This CDR3 has 13 amino acids. Here the CDR3 reads CASRDPALYEQYF. Written as DNA, the CDR3 is TGTGCCAGCAGGGATCCAGCCCTCTACGAGCAGTACTTC.

This clonotype was picked up many times. V gene TRBV5-5 combines with J gene TRBJ2-1, with D possibly being TRBD2 (5 bases). Per germline, CDR1 SGHKS and CDR2 YYEKEE (reference sequence). The CDR3 spans 12 residues. V was pared by 7 bases and J by 7 bases, with 12 bases between. Here the CDR3 reads CASVISGNEQFF. The CDR3 DNA reads TGTGCCAGCGTTATCTCGGGGAATGAGCAGTTCTTC.

The genes are TRBV5-6 and TRBJ1-2, with no clear D. The length of the CDR3 is 13 residues. V lost 5 bases, J lost 3 bases, and 11 bases lay in between. Looked up from germline, CDR1 is SGHDT and CDR2 is YYEEEE. CDR3 DNA: TGTGCCAGCAGTCGGGCCCCTGACTATGGCTACACCTTC. Translated, it gives CASSRAPDYGYTF.

This clonotype occurred many times. CDR3 in amino acids: CASTPQGRWTEAFF. CDR3 bases: TGTGCCAGCACCCCACAGGGCCGTTGGACTGAAGCTTTCTTT. The genes are TRBV7-9 and TRBJ1-1; tentative D call: TRBD1 (6 bases). CDR3 size: 14 residues. V lost 7 bases and J lost 5, with 17 bases in between. Germline V gene sequence: CDR1 SEHNR, CDR2 FQNEAQ (reference sequence).

Comments on this clonotype: At one of its ends the junction is not consistent with the germline gene, which may arise from a read error. The chain is built from TRBV24-1 and TRBJ2-7; the match to TRBD1 covers 7 bases. The CDR3 is made up of 16 amino acids. Germline V lookup: CDR1 KGHDR, CDR2 SFDVKD. CDR3: CTTSDPTGNNAYEQYF. The CDR3 DNA reads as TGTACCACCAGTGATCCGACAGGGAATAACGCCTACGAGCAGTACTTC.

V usage is TRBV7-6 and J usage is TRBJ2-2; D might be TRBD1 (6 bases). The germline V gene encodes CDR1 SGHVS and CDR2 FNYEAQ. V was trimmed by 4 bases and J by 2 bases, leaving 11 bases between them. The CDR3 totals 15 residues. CDR3 coding DNA: TGTGCCAGCAGCTCTCAGGACAGAAACACCGGGGAGCTGTTTTTT. Its protein is CASSSQDRNTGELFF.

In its sample, this clonotype was seen many times. The junction and the germline gene differ at one end; a read error may be behind it. The CDR3 DNA reads TGTGCCAGCAGTTTTCTAGCGAAACACACCGAAGCTTTCTTT. It encodes CASSFLAKHTEAFF. This chain connects TRBV28 to TRBJ1-1; the D is unclear. The CDR3 has 14 residues. Germline V lookup: CDR1 MDHEN, CDR2 SYDVKM.

This clonotype was recorded many times. V and J are TRBV6-1 and TRBJ2-7; maybe TRBD2 (5 bases). Germline CDR1 and CDR2: MNHNS and SASEGT. Trimming pared 3 bases from V and 7 bases from J, leaving 22 bases between. The CDR3 runs 16 residues. In nucleotides, the CDR3 is TGTGCCAGCAGTGATCCTTCTTTTACGGGATTAGAAGAGCAGTACTTC. It specifies CASSDPSFTGLEEQYF.

This clonotype has ten or more counts. The chain carries TRBV18 and TRBJ1-2; D might be TRBD1 (5 bases). From germline, CDR1 is KGHSH and CDR2 LQKENI. The V end lost 8 bases, the J end lost 3 bases, and 13 bases lay between the germline ends. The CDR3 has 13 residues. The DNA for the CDR3 is TGTGCCAGCAGCCCGGGGGGGGACTATGGCTACACCTTC. Its translation: CASSPGGDYGYTF.

This clonotype has a count of ten or more. J is TRBJ2-7 and V is TRBV7-9; the D gene is possibly TRBD2 (5 bases). CDR1 and CDR2 (germline): SEHNR, FQNEAQ (reference sequence). The CDR3 contains 14 residues. The V and J ends lost 5 bases and 2 bases respectively, with 13 bases between them. The CDR3 loop is CASSEQGRAYEQYF. The CDR3 DNA is TGTGCCAGCAGCGAACAAGGGCGGGCCTACGAGCAGTACTTC.

This clonotype showed up just a few times. The chain combines TRBV19 with TRBJ2-7, with 9 bases matching TRBD1. Germline CDR1 is LNHDA and CDR2 is SQIVND (reference sequence). The junction had 8 bases not matched to a gene; V was cut back by 5 bases and J by 3 bases. This CDR3 has 15 residues. The CDR3 nucleotides read TGTGCCAGTAGTCGCCAAGCGACAGGGGGCTACGAGCAGTACTTC. Translating it yields CASSRQATGGYEQYF.

This clonotype has a count of ten or more. This chain connects TRBV11-2 to TRBJ2-3, with D perhaps TRBD2 (7 bases). Trimming took off 7 bases at V and 0 bases at J, with 20 bases between the two ends. The CDR3 sequence is 17 residues long. Per germline, CDR1 SGHAT and CDR2 FQNNGV. CDR3 coding DNA: TGTGCCAGCACCCCAGGAGGGGCGGGGGCTAGCACAGATACGCAGTATTTT. Translated, it gives CASTPGGAGASTDTQYF. Filled out from reference TRBV11-2 and TRBJ2-3, the complete variable domain reads EAGVAQSPRYKIIEKRQSVAFWCNPISGHATLYWYQQILGQGPKLLIQFQNNGVVDDSQLPKDRFSAERLKGVDSTLKIQPAKLEDSAVYLCASTPGGAGASTDTQYFGPGTRLTVL.

The rearrangement joins TRBV12-3 or TRBV12-4 to TRBJ2-5; 7 bases match TRBD2. This CDR3 comprises 15 residues. The V gene end was trimmed by 3 bases and the J gene end by 4 bases; junction bases not matched to a gene: 8. CDR3 DNA sequence: TGTGCCAGCAGTTTCCCCCCCGGGACTACAGAGACCCAGTACTTC. Translated, it gives CASSFPPGTTETQYF.

This sequence joins TRBV10-1 and TRBJ2-1, with D tentatively TRBD1 (5 bases). This CDR3 has 16 residues. V dropped 0 bases and J dropped 0 bases, with 9 bases sitting between them. The germline V gene has CDR1 WNHNN and CDR2 SYGVQD (reference sequence). In DNA, the CDR3 is TGCGCCAGCAGTGAGTCAGGGGCTTTCTCCTACAATGAGCAGTTCTTC. Amino acid sequence: CASSESGAFSYNEQFF.

This clonotype has a count of ten or more. V usage is TRBV28 and J usage is TRBJ2-7; D unclear. The CDR3 length is 12 residues. Trimming stripped 4 bases from V and 7 bases from J, with 11 bases between. Looked up from germline, CDR1 is MDHEN and CDR2 is SYDVKM. The DNA for the CDR3 is TGTGCCAGCAGTTCGGAGAAGAGGGAGCAGTACTTC. Its translation is CASSSEKREQYF.

This clonotype was counted a few times. The chain carries TRBV24-1 and TRBJ1-5; no firm D call. The CDR3 is made up of 15 amino acids. Germline-derived CDR1 and CDR2 are KGHDR and SFDVKD. The V and J ends lost 5 bases and 2 bases respectively, with 12 bases between them. As DNA, the CDR3 is TGTGCCACCAGTGGGGTTGTAGACGGCAATCAGCCCCAGCATTTT. Encoded protein: CATSGVVDGNQPQHF.

This clonotype has ten or more counts. The genes are TRBV28 and TRBJ2-7, with TRBD2 matching over 11 bases. This CDR3 region has 15 residues. V lost 6 bases to trimming and J lost 1 base; unmatched junction nucleotides: 5. Germline-derived CDR1 and CDR2 are MDHEN and SYDVKM. For the CDR3, the DNA is TGTGCCAGCAGGTCCGTAGCGGGAGGGTCCTACGAGCAGTACTTC. It is translated as CASRSVAGGSYEQYF.

Ten or more counts support this clonotype. The J gene is TRBJ2-5, the V gene TRBV28; 10 bases line up with TRBD1. The germline CDR1 and CDR2 sequences are MDHEN and SYDVKM. The CDR3 contains 14 residues. Trimming removed 7 bases from V and 0 bases from J; junction bases left unmatched: 2. Here the CDR3 DNA reads TGTGCCAGCACGGACAGGGGGTACCAAGAGACCCAGTACTTC. Protein product: CASTDRGYQETQYF. The complete variable domain, with remaining parts taken from reference TRBV28 and TRBJ2-5, reads DVKVTQSSRYLVKRTGEKVFLECVQDMDHENMFWYRQDPGLGLRLIYFSYDVKMKEKGDIPEGYSVSREKKERFSLILESASTNQTSMYLCASTDRGYQETQYFGPGTRLLVL.

V gene TRBV5-5 combines with J gene TRBJ2-3; TRBD1 is a possible D gene (6 bases). Per the germline V gene, CDR1 is SGHKS and CDR2 is YYEKEE (reference sequence). Trimming left V 0 bases short and J 4 bases short, with 15 bases between. The CDR3 loop spans 16 amino acids. Here the CDR3 reads CASSLETGNIADTQYF. As DNA, the CDR3 is TGTGCCAGCAGCTTGGAAACAGGGAATATTGCAGATACGCAGTATTTT.

The table lists this clonotype with many counts. V usage is TRBV7-2 and J usage is TRBJ2-2, with a possible D match to TRBD1 (6 bases). Germline V gives CDR1 SGHTA, CDR2 FQGNSA. CDR3 length: 14 amino acids. Trimming removed 1 base from V and 7 bases from J, with 10 bases in between. DNA for the CDR3: TGTGCCAGCAGCTTAGACCACAGGGACGGGGAGCTGTTTTTT. The encoded protein is CASSLDHRDGELFF.

This chain joins TRBV7-9 and TRBJ2-1; the D gene is possibly TRBD2 (6 bases). Per germline, CDR1 SEHNR and CDR2 FQNEAQ (reference sequence). This CDR3 is built from 16 residues. Trimming removed 5 bases from V and 0 bases from J, with 14 bases in between. The CDR3 DNA sequence: TGTGCCAGCAGCGGGGGGTTCAGGAGCTCCTACAATGAGCAGTTCTTC. Amino acid sequence: CASSGGFRSSYNEQFF.

The genes are TRBV28 and TRBJ1-5; 7 nucleotides align to TRBD1. CDR3 length: 19 amino acids. Trimming took 7 bases from V and 7 from J; bases not matched to a gene: 25. The germline CDR1 and CDR2 sequences are MDHEN and SYDVKM. For the CDR3, the DNA is TGTGCCAGCATTGGGGTTGAGACAGGGAGGTCCCACTATGACCAGCCCCAGCATTTT. It encodes CASIGVETGRSHYDQPQHF.

This clonotype was recorded at least ten times. The genes are TRBV11-3 and TRBJ2-1; TRBD1 matches 8 bases. This CDR3 has 14 amino acids. The V gene's germline CDR1 is SGHNT and CDR2 YENEEA. V dropped 1 base and J dropped 8; count of bases not matched to a gene: 4. The CDR3 sequence: CASSLGTGSYEQFF. DNA of the CDR3: TGTGCCAGCAGCTTAGGGACAGGGAGTTATGAGCAGTTCTTC.